The T cell receptor beta chain under discussion was sequenced for a study of cytomegalovirus exposure and HLA in healthy donors. The germline CDR1 and CDR2 sequences are SGHTA and FQGNSA. CDR3 length: 14 residues. With 3 bases removed from V and 3 bases from J, the gap between germline ends came to 12 bases. This PCR relied on a set of 60 Vbeta primers and 13 Jbeta primers. Assay used: immunoSEQ multiplex PCR; TCRdb lists only in-frame clones, some missing. Of around 160,000 clones in the sample, around three quarters were seen once. The V gene is TRBV7-2, the J gene TRBJ2-7; D might be TRBD2 (5 bases). The clonotype originates from a man aged 40-50 years in good health and CMV-seropositive. Sequenced sample: PBMCs. This CDR3 reads CASSLGSVIYEQYF. The CDR3 DNA follows: TGTGCCAGCAGCTTGGGTAGCGTTATCTACGAGCAGTACTTC. The variable domain in full, completed from reference TRBV7-2 and TRBJ2-7, reads GAGVSQSPSNKVTEKGKDVELRCDPISGHTALYWYRQSLGQGLEFLIYFQGNSAPDKSGLPSDRFSAERTGGSVSTLTIQRTQQEDSAVYLCASSLGSVIYEQYFGPGTRLTVT.